This T cell receptor (beta chain) was profiled in a study of blood T cell repertoires in COVID-19. Looking at the study overall: Acute and convalescent COVID-19 samples came from the United States, Italy and Spain. From T cells, B-cell-depleted T cells, or PBMCs came the material, which was cDNA or gDNA.

Per the original data handling: Reference gene primers were amplified, and this amplification served to estimate nucleated cell counts. The method was immunoSEQ multiplex PCR; TCRdb's version includes in-frame clones alone and lacks a portion of them. That table supplies the V and J calls and clone size; D and trimming were determined from the DNA. The sample lists more than 45,000 clones, more than 75% occurring once. V lost 1 base to trimming and J lost 9 bases, with 10 bases between them. Germline loops: CDR1 MNHEY, CDR2 SMNVEV (reference sequence). The CDR3 covers 14 residues. Input material: peripheral blood. The chain recombines TRBV27 with TRBJ1-6, with D possibly matching TRBD1 (5 bases). This sequence originates from a woman in her sixties or seventies with acute or convalescent COVID-19. The CDR3, as DNA: TGTGCCAGCAGTTTATGGGGGGAATCTTCACCCCTCCACTTT. Protein product: CASSLWGESSPLHF.